Each of the 5 T cell receptor beta chains below was sequenced from the same sample in a study of T cell responses to AZD1222 COVID-19 vaccine. The repertoire was sequenced with immunoSEQ multiplex PCR; TCRdb's copy has only in-frame clones and lacks some. The table shows 160,000 or so clones, with 70% to 90% occurring only once. The sequencing used peripheral blood, collected on day 0 of AZD1222 vaccination. All receptors come from an adult in good health.

This chain uses TRBV30 with TRBJ2-3; D remains unclear. This CDR3 has 16 amino acids. The ends were cut back, 2 bases at V and 1 base at J, with 16 bases in the middle. Germline values: CDR1 GTSNPN, CDR2 SVGIG (reference sequence). CDR3 amino acids: CAWSPRALRRTDTQYF. The DNA of the CDR3 is TGTGCCTGGAGTCCTCGGGCCCTTAGACGCACAGATACGCAGTATTTT.

The gene calls are TRBV30 and TRBJ1-2; D unresolved. This CDR3 region has 15 residues. Between the trimmed V and J ends, which lost 3 bases and 6 bases, there was a span of 20 bases. Germline assignment: CDR1 GTSNPN and CDR2 SVGIG (reference sequence). In nucleotides, the CDR3 is TGTGCCTGGAGCCAGCCCGGGGTGAGGATTGATGGCTACACCTTC. Translated: CAWSQPGVRIDGYTF.

The V and J genes are TRBV4-2 and TRBJ2-7; no reliable D call. The CDR3 spans 15 residues. The germline gives CDR1 LGHNA, CDR2 YNFKEQ. V was shortened by 3 bases and J by 2 bases, with 14 bases between the two germline ends. CDR3 DNA sequence: TGTGCCAGCAGCCACCCTGCGGATAGTGCCTACGAGCAGTACTTC. Residues: CASSHPADSAYEQYF.

CDR3 sequence (DNA): TGTGCCACCAGTGATCCTGGGATTGAGAGCAATGAGCAGTTCTTC. Residues: CATSDPGIESNEQFF. V and J are TRBV24-1 and TRBJ2-1; no clear D. Looked up from germline, CDR1 is KGHDR and CDR2 is SFDVKD. V lost 3 bases and J lost 6, with 14 bases in between. This CDR3 is 15 amino acids long.

This chain connects TRBV6-5 to TRBJ1-3; TRBD1 matches 7 bases. Germline V lookup: CDR1 MNHEY, CDR2 SVGAGI. The CDR3 covers 15 residues. V was pared by 7 bases and J by 0 bases, with 6 bases of the junction left unmatched. CDR3 amino acids: CASKPTGSSGNTIYF. The CDR3 region has the DNA TGTGCCAGCAAACCGACAGGGAGCTCTGGAAACACCATATATTTT.